Listed below are T cell receptor beta chains from one sample, sequenced in a study of cytomegalovirus exposure and HLA in healthy donors. Repertoires were generated with immunoSEQ multiplex PCR, while TCRdb's copy carries only in-frame clones and drops some. The sample carries approximately 210,000 clones, 87% recorded once. The specimen was PBMCs. The receptors stem from a man aged 30-40 years in good health and CMV-seronegative. The CDR3 runs from the conserved cysteine through the conserved F or W. Each record gives: clone size, V gene, D gene, J gene, CDR3 protein, CDR3 DNA. D genes are given only for firm matches. A clone size is listed for some rows: how often the clone was seen (once, few, many), or a class if it is expanded.

.,TRBV10-3,TRBD1,TRBJ1-1,CATVDGRGLGTEAFF,TGTGCCACCGTCGATGGAAGGGGGCTTGGGACTGAAGCTTTCTTT
.,TRBV5-4,.,TRBJ2-3,CASSAVPDTQYF,TGTGCCAGCAGCGCGGTACCAGATACGCAGTATTTT
.,TRBV15,.,TRBJ2-1,CATSRRVSSYNEQFF,TGTGCCACCAGCAGGCGTGTGAGCTCCTACAATGAGCAGTTCTTC
.,TRBV15,TRBD1,TRBJ1-4,CATSRDRGLLGNEKLFF,TGTGCCACCAGCAGGGACAGGGGGCTCTTGGGTAATGAAAAACTGTTTTTT
.,TRBV27,.,TRBJ1-5,CASSLTGINQPQHF,TGTGCCAGCAGTTTAACAGGAATCAATCAGCCCCAGCATTTT
.,TRBV6-6,.,TRBJ2-1,CASSYSNRWSYNEQFF,TGTGCCAGCAGTTACTCGAACAGATGGTCATACAATGAGCAGTTCTTC
.,TRBV7-9,.,TRBJ1-1,CASSSRVVNTEAFF,TGTGCCAGCAGCTCCAGGGTTGTGAACACTGAAGCTTTCTTT
.,TRBV5-1,.,TRBJ2-7,CASSLQLGSPRSSYEQYF,TGCGCCAGCAGCTTGCAGCTAGGCAGCCCGAGGAGCTCCTACGAGCAGTACTTC
few,TRBV28,.,TRBJ2-5,CASSPTVFQETQYF,TGTGCCAGCAGTCCCACAGTCTTCCAAGAGACCCAGTACTTC
.,TRBV7-8,.,TRBJ2-6,CASSLAAGYSGANVLTF,TGTGCCAGCAGCTTAGCGGCAGGTTACTCTGGGGCCAACGTCCTGACTTTC
.,TRBV28,.,TRBJ1-1,CASSLLGAGGNTEAFF,TGTGCCAGCAGTTTATTGGGGGCCGGTGGGAACACTGAAGCTTTCTTT
.,TRBV5-4,TRBD1,TRBJ1-2,CASSDSGTGGVYGYTF,TGTGCCAGCAGCGACTCCGGGACAGGGGGCGTCTATGGCTACACCTTC
.,TRBV7-9,.,TRBJ2-2,CASSLHGQPGELFF,TGTGCCAGCAGCCTACATGGACAGCCCGGGGAGCTGTTTTTT
.,TRBV28,TRBD1,TRBJ2-5,CASSYHGTAFQETQYF,TGTGCCAGCAGTTACCACGGGACAGCGTTTCAAGAGACCCAGTACTTC
.,TRBV19,TRBD2,TRBJ2-7,CASSTASGSTYEQYF,TGTGCCAGTAGTACAGCTAGCGGGTCAACCTACGAGCAGTACTTC
few,TRBV27,.,TRBJ2-5,CASSFDRGGAETQYF,TGTGCCAGCAGTTTCGACAGGGGAGGGGCAGAGACCCAGTACTTC
.,TRBV4-2,TRBD2,TRBJ2-5,CASSQDERGAGGTQYF,TGTGCCAGCAGCCAAGATGAGCGGGGGGCCGGGGGGACCCAGTACTTC
.,TRBV14,TRBD2,TRBJ2-1,CASSQGERGGSYNEQFF,TGTGCCAGCAGCCAAGGAGAGCGGGGCGGGTCCTACAATGAGCAGTTCTTC
few,TRBV2,.,TRBJ1-1,CASSGSMNTEAFF,TGTGCCAGCAGTGGGAGTATGAACACTGAAGCTTTCTTT
few,TRBV2,TRBD1,TRBJ1-5,CASRAGTGYDQPQHF,TGTGCCAGCAGGGCCGGGACAGGGTACGATCAGCCCCAGCATTTT
.,TRBV27,.,TRBJ2-2,CASSLFLFTGELFF,TGTGCCAGCAGTTTATTCCTATTCACCGGGGAGCTGTTTTTT
.,TRBV4-1,TRBD1,TRBJ2-1,CASSQERTGPNEQFF,TGCGCCAGCAGCCAAGAAAGGACAGGGCCCAATGAGCAGTTCTTC
.,TRBV25-1,TRBD1,TRBJ1-4,CASSATGGFEKLFF,TGTGCCAGCAGTGCTACAGGGGGTTTTGAAAAACTGTTTTTT
.,TRBV6-1,.,TRBJ1-5,CASSGQRASNQPQHF,TGTGCCAGCAGTGGACAGAGAGCAAGCAATCAGCCCCAGCATTTT
.,TRBV7-9,.,TRBJ2-7,CASSPGLNSYEQYF,TGTGCCAGCAGCCCCGGACTCAATTCCTACGAGCAGTACTTC
.,TRBV7-8,.,TRBJ2-1,CASSLTSGVYNEQFF,TGTGCCAGCAGCCTGACTAGTGGGGTTTACAATGAGCAGTTCTTC
few,TRBV28,.,TRBJ2-3,CASSPGGGQADTQYF,TGTGCCAGCAGTCCTGGGGGGGGGCAGGCAGATACGCAGTATTTT
.,TRBV18,.,TRBJ2-7,CASATGLGEQYF,TGTGCCAGCGCTACAGGGTTAGGGGAGCAGTACTTC
.,TRBV19,TRBD2,TRBJ2-3,CASSLPGGAGADTQYF,TGTGCCAGTAGTCTTCCGGGGGGGGCCGGGGCAGATACGCAGTATTTT
once,TRBV28,.,TRBJ1-5,CASSLYGGNQPQHF,TGTGCCAGCAGTTTATATGGCGGGAATCAGCCCCAGCATTTT